This TCR beta chain was identified during a study of cytomegalovirus exposure and HLA in healthy donors. With 60 Vbeta and 13 Jbeta primers, the PCR was carried out. The repertoire was sequenced with immunoSEQ multiplex PCR; TCRdb's copy has only in-frame clones and lacks some. The repertoire consists of 95,000 to 100,000 clones, with roughly three quarters occurring once and the leading ten covering approximately 4%. In germline, CDR1 is SGHRS, CDR2 YFSETQ. Trimming at V came to 4 bases and at J to 0 bases, leaving 14 bases not matched to a gene. The CDR3 is made up of 18 amino acids. The clonotype originates from a man between 40 and 49 years old in good health and CMV-seronegative. Sequenced input: PBMCs. The chain carries TRBV5-1 and TRBJ2-3; 7 positions agree with TRBD1. This chain's CDR3 is CASSAYGTAATSTDTQYF. The CDR3 DNA sequence: TGCGCCAGCAGCGCCTACGGGACAGCTGCTACGAGCACAGATACGCAGTATTTT. The full variable domain, in which reference TRBV5-1 and TRBJ2-3 provide the parts outside the CDR3, is KAGVTQTPRYLIKTRGQQVTLSCSPISGHRSVSWYQQTPGQGLQFLFEYFSETQRNKGNFPGRFSGRQFSNSRSEMNVSTLELGDSALYLCASSAYGTAATSTDTQYFGPGTRLTVL.